Listed here are 17 T cell receptor beta chains from one sample, sequenced in a study of shared clonotypes between healthy human individuals. Libraries were prepared by immunoSEQ multiplex PCR; TCRdb keeps only in-frame clonotypes and omits some of them. The profile covers 2 million to 2.5 million clones, with 80% to 95% appearing a single time and 0.3% to 0.45% taken by the ten largest. Sequenced: naive CD4+ T cells from PBMCs. The subset was: CD45RA+ positively selected. The receptors stem from a man aged 18 to 30 in good health. Some clones in this sample may be carry-over from other donors' samples.

This chain links TRBV6-1 with TRBJ2-1; 11 nucleotides match TRBD2. Germline lookup yields CDR1 MNHNS and CDR2 SASEGT. The J segment lost 7 bases and the V segment lost 4 bases, leaving 12 bases of the junction unmatched. This CDR3 has 17 residues. CDR3 residues: CASSVITSGSLKNEQFF. As DNA, the CDR3 is TGTGCCAGCAGTGTAATAACTAGCGGGAGTCTCAAGAATGAGCAGTTCTTC.

The V call is TRBV9, the J call TRBJ1-1; D gene uncertain. Germline V gene data show CDR1 as SGDLS and CDR2 as YYNGEE. V gave up 0 bases and J gave up 0 bases, with 9 bases separating them. The CDR3 runs to 15 residues. In DNA form, the CDR3 reads TGTGCCAGCAGCGTAGGATCGCAAGTGAACACTGAAGCTTTCTTT. It is translated as CASSVGSQVNTEAFF.

The chain has TRBV15 and TRBJ2-7; D uncertain. Germline-derived CDR1 and CDR2 are LNHNV and YYDKDF (reference sequence). This CDR3 region has 16 residues. V was trimmed by 0 bases and J by 5 bases, leaving 17 bases between them. DNA for the CDR3: TGTGCCACCAGCAGAGAAGGTGGACGCTATTCCCACGAGCAGTACTTC. Translation: CATSREGGRYSHEQYF.

This clone was detected once. J is TRBJ1-1 and V is TRBV5-1; D gene ambiguous. The CDR3 extends over 13 amino acids. From germline, CDR1 is SGHRS and CDR2 YFSETQ. Trimming cost V 2 bases and J 3 bases, with 8 bases left between them. CDR3: CASSFLGHTEAFF. DNA for the CDR3: TGCGCCAGCAGCTTTTTAGGGCACACTGAAGCTTTCTTT.

This CDR3 reads CACPGAGAFYGYTF. For the CDR3, the DNA is TGTGCCTGTCCGGGGGCGGGGGCCTTCTATGGCTACACCTTC. J is TRBJ1-2 and V is TRBV30, with a possible D match to TRBD1 (6 bases). Per the germline V gene, CDR1 is GTSNPN and CDR2 is SVGIG (reference sequence). Trimming removed 6 bases at V and 4 bases at J, with 18 bases between. CDR3 size: 14 residues.

The V and J genes are TRBV28 and TRBJ1-2, with 9 positions matching TRBD1. CDR1 MDHEN and CDR2 SYDVKM come from the germline V gene. V gave up 5 bases and J gave up 8 bases; unmatched junction bases: 21. CDR3 size: 18 residues. The CDR3 loop reads CASSPRVGTGGAFGGYTF. The CDR3 coding sequence is TGTGCCAGCAGTCCCAGGGTCGGAACAGGGGGCGCGTTCGGGGGCTACACCTTC.

This clone was seen once. CDR3 nucleotide sequence: TGCGCCAGCAGTGACTCTCTAGCAGAGGACGAGCAGTACTTC. Its translation: CASSDSLAEDEQYF. V gene TRBV10-2 combines with J gene TRBJ2-7, with D possibly matching TRBD2 (5 bases). This CDR3 spans 14 amino acids. Trimming pared 3 bases from V and 5 bases from J, leaving 14 bases between. In germline, CDR1 is WSHSY, CDR2 SAAADI.

For this clone: This sample also contains other DNA sequences that code for the same CDR3. The V gene is TRBV6-1, the J gene TRBJ1-5; no clear D gene. CDR1 and CDR2 (germline): MNHNS, SASEGT. CDR3 length: 17 amino acids. Trimming stripped 6 bases from V and 0 bases from J, with 18 bases between. The CDR3 spells CASREIRTELSNQPQHF. CDR3 bases: TGTGCCAGCAGAGAAATAAGGACGGAACTTAGCAATCAGCCCCAGCATTTT.

CDR3 DNA: TGTGCCAGCAGTTACCCAAAGGGGGCAGGCTACGAGCAGTACTTC. The encoded protein is CASSYPKGAGYEQYF. This sequence joins TRBV6-5 and TRBJ2-7, with 7 nucleotides matching TRBD1. Germline V lookup: CDR1 MNHEY, CDR2 SVGAGI. The CDR3 contains 15 residues. Trimming removed 2 bases from V and 3 bases from J; junction bases left unmatched: 7.

The CDR3 here is CASSPLQNQPQHF. The CDR3 DNA reads as TGTGCCAGCAGCCCCCTTCAGAATCAGCCCCAGCATTTT. The gene calls are TRBV6-1 and TRBJ1-5, with unresolved D. The CDR3 is 13 amino acids. Germline CDR1 is MNHNS and CDR2 is SASEGT. Trimming removed 6 bases from V and 4 bases from J, with 10 bases in between.

This clone was picked up one time. V gene TRBV7-9 combines with J gene TRBJ1-3; D unclear. The CDR3 loop spans 14 amino acids. V dropped 5 bases and J dropped 4 bases, with 12 bases sitting between them. Germline V gene data show CDR1 as SEHNR and CDR2 as FQNEAQ (reference sequence). CDR3 sequence: CASSPAPQGNTIYF. CDR3 DNA: TGTGCCAGCAGCCCCGCCCCACAGGGAAACACCATATATTTT.

The V call is TRBV5-1, the J call TRBJ2-6; unclear D gene. CDR1 and CDR2 (germline): SGHRS, YFSETQ. The CDR3 loop spans 14 amino acids. The V end lost 5 bases, the J end lost 4 bases, and 10 bases lay between the germline ends. Written as DNA, the CDR3 is TGCGCCAGCAGGGGCACTGCCGGGGCCAACGTCCTGACTTTC. Encoded protein: CASRGTAGANVLTF.

This clone was counted a single time. The chain is built from TRBV28 and TRBJ1-3, with D perhaps TRBD1 (5 bases). The CDR3 spans 15 residues. V lost 2 bases to trimming and J lost 4 bases, with 12 bases between them. Germline V gene sequence: CDR1 MDHEN, CDR2 SYDVKM. The chain's CDR3 is CASSLRRRDGNTIYF. The CDR3 coding sequence is TGTGCCAGCAGTTTACGGCGCAGGGACGGAAACACCATATATTTT.

This rearrangement joins TRBV6-1 to TRBJ2-2; no clear D. The length of the CDR3 is 13 residues. The V gene lost 8 bases and the J gene lost 0 bases, with 7 bases spanning the gap. Germline V gene data show CDR1 as MNHNS and CDR2 as SASEGT. CDR3 coding DNA: TGTGCCAGCTGGGTCACGAACACCGGGGAGCTGTTTTTT. Translation: CASWVTNTGELFF.

The chain joins TRBV9 to TRBJ2-1, with TRBD2 matching over 9 bases. The V gene's germline CDR1 is SGDLS and CDR2 YYNGEE. The CDR3 sequence is 16 residues long. The trim removed 0 bases at V and 7 bases at J, leaving 8 bases unmatched. The DNA of the CDR3 is TGTGCCAGCAGCGTAGCTCCTAGCGGGACGGGGAATGAGCAGTTCTTC. Amino acid sequence: CASSVAPSGTGNEQFF.

The V gene is TRBV11-2, the J gene TRBJ2-5; TRBD1 agrees at 10 bases. J was trimmed by 12 bases and V by 5 bases; bases with no gene match: 9. This CDR3 comprises 13 residues. The V gene's germline CDR1 is SGHAT and CDR2 FQNNGV. Here the CDR3 reads CASSPGGQGTKYF. In nucleotides, the CDR3 is TGTGCCAGCAGCCCTGGGGGACAGGGGACTAAGTACTTC.

This rearrangement joins TRBV18 to TRBJ2-3; TRBD1 agrees at 7 bases. CDR3 length equals 14 residues. Per the germline V gene, CDR1 is KGHSH and CDR2 is LQKENI. V shed 5 bases and J 3 bases; nucleotides not matched to a gene: 5. CDR3 loop: CASSRDSGTDTQYF. DNA for the CDR3: TGTGCCAGCTCAAGGGACAGTGGAACAGATACGCAGTATTTT. Full variable domain (remainder filled in from reference TRBV18 and TRBJ2-3): NAGVMQNPRHLVRRRGQEARLRCSPMKGHSHVYWYRQLPEEGLKFMVYLQKENIIDESGMPKERFSAEFPKEGPSILRIQQVVRGDSAAYFCASSRDSGTDTQYFGPGTRLTVL.